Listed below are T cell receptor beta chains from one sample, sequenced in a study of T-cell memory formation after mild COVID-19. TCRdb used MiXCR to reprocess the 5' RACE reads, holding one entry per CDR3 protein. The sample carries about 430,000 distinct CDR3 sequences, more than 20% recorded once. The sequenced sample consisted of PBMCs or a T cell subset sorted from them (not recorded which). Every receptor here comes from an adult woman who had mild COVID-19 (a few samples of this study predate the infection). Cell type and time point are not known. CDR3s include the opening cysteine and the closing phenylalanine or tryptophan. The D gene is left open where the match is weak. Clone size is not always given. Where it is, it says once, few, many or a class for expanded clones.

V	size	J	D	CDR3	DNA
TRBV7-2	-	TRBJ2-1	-	CASSLEVFTEQFF	TGTGCCAGCAGCTTAGAAGTATTTACTGAGCAGTTCTTC
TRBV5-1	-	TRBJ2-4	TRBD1	CASSRGTGVKNIQYF	TGCGCCAGCAGCCGCGGGACAGGGGTAAAAAACATTCAGTACTTC
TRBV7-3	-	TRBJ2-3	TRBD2	CASSSTSGGDTQYF	TGTGCCAGCAGCTCAACTAGCGGGGGAGACACGCAGTATTTT
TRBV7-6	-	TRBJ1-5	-	CASNPLGGPQHF	TGTGCCAGCAACCCCCTTGGGGGGCCCCAGCATTTT
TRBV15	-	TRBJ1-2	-	CATSRVNYGYTF	TGTGCCACCAGCAGGGTTAACTATGGCTACACCTTC
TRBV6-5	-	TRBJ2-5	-	CASSPGPLKETQYF	TGTGCCAGCAGTCCGGGACCGTTGAAAGAGACCCAGTACTTC
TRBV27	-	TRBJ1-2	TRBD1	CASSLSTPRGTFDGYTF	TGTGCCAGCAGTTTATCGACGCCCAGGGGGACATTCGATGGCTACACCTTC
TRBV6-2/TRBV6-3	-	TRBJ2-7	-	CASSYDSPRDYEQYF	TGTGCCAGCAGTTACGACAGCCCGAGGGACTACGAGCAGTACTTC
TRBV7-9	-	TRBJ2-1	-	CASSLGLGVGEQFF	TGTGCCAGCAGCTTAGGGCTTGGGGTGGGTGAGCAGTTCTTC
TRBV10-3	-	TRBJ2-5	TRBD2	CAISPETSGPGGTQYF	TGTGCCATCAGCCCGGAGACTAGTGGGCCGGGGGGGACCCAGTACTTC
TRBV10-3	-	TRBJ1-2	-	CAISEQQSANYGYTF	TGTGCCATCAGTGAGCAACAGAGTGCTAACTATGGCTACACCTTC
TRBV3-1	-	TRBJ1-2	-	CASSQGGQGRGYGYTF	TGTGCCAGCAGCCAAGGCGGGCAGGGCCGTGGCTATGGCTACACCTTC
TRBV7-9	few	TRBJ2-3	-	CAGGAAPGDTQYF	TGTGCCGGAGGGGCAGCCCCGGGAGATACGCAGTATTTT
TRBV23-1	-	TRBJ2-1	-	CASSQRQNNEQFF	TGCGCCAGCAGTCAACGGCAGAACAATGAGCAGTTCTTC
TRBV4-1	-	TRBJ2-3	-	CASSQPMVTDTQYF	TGCGCCAGCAGCCAACCTATGGTCACAGATACGCAGTATTTT
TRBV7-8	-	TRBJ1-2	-	CASSNGLFGGYGYTF	TGTGCCAGCAGCAACGGACTTTTCGGGGGCTATGGCTACACCTTC
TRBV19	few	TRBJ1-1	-	CASTSLIGTWNTEAFF	TGTGCCAGTACATCTTTGATCGGGACCTGGAACACTGAAGCTTTCTTT
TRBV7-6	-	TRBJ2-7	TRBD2	CASSLGIGRTYEQYF	TGTGCCAGCAGCTTAGGAATCGGGAGGACCTACGAGCAGTACTTC
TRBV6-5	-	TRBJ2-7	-	CASRATGFYEQYF	TGTGCCAGCAGGGCCACAGGATTTTACGAGCAGTACTTC
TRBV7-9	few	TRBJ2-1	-	CASSLSTGTPEQFF	TGTGCCAGCAGCTTATCTACCGGGACCCCTGAGCAGTTCTTC
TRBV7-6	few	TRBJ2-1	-	CASSLGQEFNEQFF	TGTGCCAGCAGCTTAGGACAGGAGTTCAATGAGCAGTTCTTC
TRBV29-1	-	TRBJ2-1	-	CSVERHTEQFF	TGCAGCGTTGAACGGCATACTGAGCAGTTCTTC
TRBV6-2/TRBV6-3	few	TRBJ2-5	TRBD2	CASNAPLRLAGYGGETQYF	TGTGCCAGCAACGCCCCCCTGCGTCTAGCGGGCTACGGGGGAGAGACCCAGTACTTC
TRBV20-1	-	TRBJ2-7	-	CSARVGPYEQYF	TGCAGTGCTAGAGTGGGACCCTACGAGCAGTACTTC
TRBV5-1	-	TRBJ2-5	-	CASSLEAEAAETQYF	TGCGCCAGCAGCTTGGAGGCGGAGGCGGCGGAGACCCAGTACTTC
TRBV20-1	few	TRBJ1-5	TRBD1	CSAFTPGAGGPDQPQHF	TGCAGTGCTTTCACGCCAGGGGCAGGGGGACCTGATCAGCCCCAGCATTTT
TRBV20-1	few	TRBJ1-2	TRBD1	CSARGQGDYGYTF	TGCAGTGCTAGAGGACAGGGAGACTATGGCTACACCTTC
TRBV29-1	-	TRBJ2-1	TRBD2	CSATIAGGSYNEQFF	TGCAGCGCCACCATAGCGGGAGGCTCCTACAATGAGCAGTTCTTC
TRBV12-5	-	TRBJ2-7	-	CASGLVLRASYEQYF	TGTGCTAGTGGTTTGGTACTGAGGGCCTCCTACGAGCAGTACTTC
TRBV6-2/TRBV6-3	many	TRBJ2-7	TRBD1	CASTVDGTGSYEQYF	TGTGCCAGCACCGTAGATGGGACAGGCTCCTACGAGCAGTACTTC
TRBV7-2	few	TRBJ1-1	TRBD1	CASSYGTAAGDF	TGTGCCAGCAGCTATGGGACAGCGGCCGGAGATTTT
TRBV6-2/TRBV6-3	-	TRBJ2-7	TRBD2	CASSYSASGITYEQYF	TGTGCCAGCAGTTACTCGGCTAGCGGGATCACCTACGAGCAGTACTTC
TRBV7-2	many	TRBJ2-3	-	CASSRGGPTDTQYF	TGTGCCAGCAGTAGGGGGGGACCCACAGATACGCAGTATTTT
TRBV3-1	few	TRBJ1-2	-	CASSQDHGYTF	TGTGCCAGCAGCCAAGATCACGGCTACACCTTC
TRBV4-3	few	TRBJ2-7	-	CASSQALVSGEQYF	TGCGCCAGCAGCCAAGCGTTGGTATCGGGCGAGCAGTACTTC
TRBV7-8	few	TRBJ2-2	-	CASSLTATGSPYTGELFF	TGTGCCAGCAGCCTAACAGCCACAGGCAGCCCATACACCGGGGAGCTGTTTTTT
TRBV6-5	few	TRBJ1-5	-	CASSYGGPGQPQHF	TGTGCCAGCAGTTACGGGGGGCCAGGTCAGCCCCAGCATTTT
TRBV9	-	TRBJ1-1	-	CASSVGGTPVGNTEAFF	TGTGCCAGCAGCGTAGGGGGGACCCCTGTTGGGAACACTGAAGCTTTCTTT
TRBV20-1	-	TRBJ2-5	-	CSGTAYQGTQYF	TGCAGTGGTACGGCCTACCAGGGGACCCAGTACTTC
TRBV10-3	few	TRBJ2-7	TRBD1	CAISVRSGQGTSEQYF	TGTGCCATCAGTGTACGTTCGGGACAGGGAACGTCCGAGCAGTACTTC
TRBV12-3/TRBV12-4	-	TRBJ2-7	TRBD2	CASSPSGRNTYEQYF	TGTGCCAGCAGTCCTAGCGGGAGAAACACCTACGAGCAGTACTTC
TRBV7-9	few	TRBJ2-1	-	CASRPRDHLNNEQFF	TGTGCCAGCAGACCCCGGGACCACCTCAACAATGAGCAGTTCTTC
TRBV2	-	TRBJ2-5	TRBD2	CASSATSGSVETQYF	TGTGCCAGCAGTGCGACTAGCGGGAGCGTGGAGACCCAGTACTTC
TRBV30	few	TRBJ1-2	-	CALEQPAGGYTF	TGTGCCTTGGAACAGCCGGCCGGAGGCTACACCTTC
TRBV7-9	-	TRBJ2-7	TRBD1	CASSLAPDRILYEQYF	TGTGCCAGCAGCTTAGCCCCGGACAGGATCTTATACGAGCAGTACTTC
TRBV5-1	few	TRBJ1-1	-	CASSLASLNTEAFF	TGCGCCAGCAGCTTGGCCAGTTTGAACACTGAAGCTTTCTTT
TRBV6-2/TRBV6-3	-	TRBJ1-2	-	CASSPTENYGYTF	TGTGCCAGCAGCCCGACAGAGAATTATGGCTACACCTTC
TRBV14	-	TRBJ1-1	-	CASSQDHLPGTEAFF	TGTGCCAGCAGCCAAGACCACCTTCCGGGGACTGAAGCTTTCTTT
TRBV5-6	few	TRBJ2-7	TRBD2	CASSLYGGSSYEQYF	TGTGCCAGCAGCTTGTACGGGGGGAGCTCCTACGAGCAGTACTTC
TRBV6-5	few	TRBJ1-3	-	CASSYSPGNTIYF	TGTGCCAGCAGTTACTCTCCGGGAAACACCATATATTTT
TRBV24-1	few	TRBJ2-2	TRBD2	CATMLAGGTGELFF	TGTGCCACCATGCTGGCGGGAGGCACCGGGGAGCTGTTTTTT
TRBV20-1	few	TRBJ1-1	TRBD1	CSAKRQGALNTEAFF	TGCAGTGCCAAGCGACAGGGGGCCCTGAACACTGAAGCTTTCTTT
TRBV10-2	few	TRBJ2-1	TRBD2	CASSGTSGGALDEQFF	TGCGCCAGCAGTGGGACTAGCGGGGGGGCGCTCGATGAGCAGTTCTTC